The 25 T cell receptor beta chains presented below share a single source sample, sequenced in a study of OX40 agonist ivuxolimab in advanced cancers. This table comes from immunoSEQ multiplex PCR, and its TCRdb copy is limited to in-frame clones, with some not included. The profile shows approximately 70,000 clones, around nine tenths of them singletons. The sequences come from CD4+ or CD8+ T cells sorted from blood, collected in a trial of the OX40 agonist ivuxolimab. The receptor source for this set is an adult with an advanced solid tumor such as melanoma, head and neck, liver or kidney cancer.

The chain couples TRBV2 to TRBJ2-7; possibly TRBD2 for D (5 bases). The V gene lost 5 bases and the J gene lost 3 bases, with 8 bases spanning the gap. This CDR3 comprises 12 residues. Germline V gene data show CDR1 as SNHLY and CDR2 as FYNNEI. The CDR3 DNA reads TGTGCCAGCAGTTTTGAGGGCTACGAGCAGTACTTC. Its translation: CASSFEGYEQYF.

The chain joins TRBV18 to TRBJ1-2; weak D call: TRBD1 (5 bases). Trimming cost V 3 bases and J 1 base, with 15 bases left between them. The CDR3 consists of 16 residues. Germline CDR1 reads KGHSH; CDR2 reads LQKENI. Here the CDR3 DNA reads TGTGCCAGCTCACCGTCGGGGGTGCCCCTTAACTATGGCTACACCTTC. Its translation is CASSPSGVPLNYGYTF.

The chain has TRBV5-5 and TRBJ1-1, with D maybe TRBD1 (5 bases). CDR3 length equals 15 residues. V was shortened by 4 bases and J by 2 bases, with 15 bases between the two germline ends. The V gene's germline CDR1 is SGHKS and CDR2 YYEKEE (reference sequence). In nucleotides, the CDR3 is TGTGCCAGCAGCCCCCGTGGGGCTGGTAACACTGAAGCTTTCTTT. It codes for CASSPRGAGNTEAFF.

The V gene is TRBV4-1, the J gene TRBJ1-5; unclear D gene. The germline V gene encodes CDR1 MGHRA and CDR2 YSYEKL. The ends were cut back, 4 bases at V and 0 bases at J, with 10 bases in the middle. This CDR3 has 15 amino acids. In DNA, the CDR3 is TGCGCCAGCAGCCCTCATGGGCTTAGCAATCAGCCCCAGCATTTT. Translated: CASSPHGLSNQPQHF.

In nucleotides, the CDR3 is TGTGCCAGCAGTGAAGAGCGAGCGGGGGAGCTGTTTTTT. This translates into CASSEERAGELFF. The rearrangement links TRBV2 to TRBJ2-2; D uncertain. This CDR3 has 13 amino acids. The V end lost 1 base, the J end lost 8 bases, and 8 bases lay between the germline ends. CDR1 and CDR2 from the germline V gene are SNHLY and FYNNEI.

In nucleotides, the CDR3 is TGTGCCAGCAGTTACCTCACCTCGGAGGGCTACACCTTC. Translated, it gives CASSYLTSEGYTF. The chain is built from TRBV6-5 and TRBJ1-2, with no clear D. V was shortened by 2 bases and J by 8 bases, with 12 bases between the two germline ends. CDR1 is MNHEY and CDR2 is SVGAGI in the germline V gene. The CDR3 has 13 amino acids.

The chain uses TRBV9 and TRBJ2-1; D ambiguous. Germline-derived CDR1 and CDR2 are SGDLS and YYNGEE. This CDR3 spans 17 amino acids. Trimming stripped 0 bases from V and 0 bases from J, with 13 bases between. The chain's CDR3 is CASSVEPDQSSYNEQFF. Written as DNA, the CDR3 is TGTGCCAGCAGCGTAGAGCCTGACCAGAGCTCCTACAATGAGCAGTTCTTC.

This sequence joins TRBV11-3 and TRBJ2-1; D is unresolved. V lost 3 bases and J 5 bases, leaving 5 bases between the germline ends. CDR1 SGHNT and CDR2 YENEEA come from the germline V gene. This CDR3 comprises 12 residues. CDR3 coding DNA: TGTGCCAGCAGCTTTGTCCACAATGAGCAGTTCTTC. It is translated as CASSFVHNEQFF.

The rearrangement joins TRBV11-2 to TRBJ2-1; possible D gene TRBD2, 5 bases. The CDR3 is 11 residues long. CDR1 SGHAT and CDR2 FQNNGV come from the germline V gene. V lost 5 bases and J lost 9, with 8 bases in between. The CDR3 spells CASSRGFEQFF. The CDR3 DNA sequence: TGTGCCAGCAGCCGAGGGTTTGAGCAGTTCTTC.

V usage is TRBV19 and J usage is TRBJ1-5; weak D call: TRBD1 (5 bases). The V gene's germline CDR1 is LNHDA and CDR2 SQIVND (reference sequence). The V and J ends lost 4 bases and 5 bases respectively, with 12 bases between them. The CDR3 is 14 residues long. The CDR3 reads CASSNPRDYQPQHF. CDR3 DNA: TGTGCCAGTAGTAACCCCCGGGACTATCAGCCCCAGCATTTT.

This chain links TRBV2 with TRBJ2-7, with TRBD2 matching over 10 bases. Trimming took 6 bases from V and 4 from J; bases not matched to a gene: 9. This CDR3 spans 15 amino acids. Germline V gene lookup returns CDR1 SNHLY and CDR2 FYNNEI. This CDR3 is CASRRTSGLQYEQYF. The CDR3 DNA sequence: TGTGCCAGCAGGCGGACTAGCGGTTTACAGTACGAGCAGTACTTC.

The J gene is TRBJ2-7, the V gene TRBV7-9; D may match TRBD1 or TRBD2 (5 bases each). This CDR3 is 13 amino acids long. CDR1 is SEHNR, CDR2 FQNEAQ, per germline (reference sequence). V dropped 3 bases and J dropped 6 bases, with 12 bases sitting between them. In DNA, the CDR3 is TGTGCCAGCAGCTTCGGGACGACCGGCGAGCAGTACTTC. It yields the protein CASSFGTTGEQYF.

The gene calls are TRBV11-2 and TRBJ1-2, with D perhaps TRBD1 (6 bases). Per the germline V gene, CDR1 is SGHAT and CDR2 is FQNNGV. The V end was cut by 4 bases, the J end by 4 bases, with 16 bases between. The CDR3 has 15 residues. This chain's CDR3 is CASSSIRGNLYGYTF. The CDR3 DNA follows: TGTGCCAGCAGCTCTATCAGGGGAAACCTCTATGGCTACACCTTC.

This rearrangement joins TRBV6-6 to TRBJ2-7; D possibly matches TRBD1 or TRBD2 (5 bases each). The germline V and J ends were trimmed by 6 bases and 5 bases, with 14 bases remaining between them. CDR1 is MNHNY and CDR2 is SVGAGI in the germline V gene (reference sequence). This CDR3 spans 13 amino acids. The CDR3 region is CASSPVGTHEQYF. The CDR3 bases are TGTGCCAGCAGCCCGGTTGGGACCCACGAGCAGTACTTC.

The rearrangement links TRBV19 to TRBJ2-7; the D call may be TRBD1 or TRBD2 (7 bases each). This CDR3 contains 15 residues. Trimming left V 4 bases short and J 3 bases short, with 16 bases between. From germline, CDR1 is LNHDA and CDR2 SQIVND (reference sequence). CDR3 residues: CASSSLAGGDYEQYF. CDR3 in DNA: TGTGCCAGTAGTAGTCTGGCAGGGGGGGACTACGAGCAGTACTTC. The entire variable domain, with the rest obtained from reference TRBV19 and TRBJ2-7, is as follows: DGGITQSPKYLFRKEGQNVTLSCEQNLNHDAMYWYRQDPGQGLRLIYYSQIVNDFQKGDIAEGYSVSREKKESFPLTVTSAQKNPTAFYLCASSSLAGGDYEQYFGPGTRLTVT.

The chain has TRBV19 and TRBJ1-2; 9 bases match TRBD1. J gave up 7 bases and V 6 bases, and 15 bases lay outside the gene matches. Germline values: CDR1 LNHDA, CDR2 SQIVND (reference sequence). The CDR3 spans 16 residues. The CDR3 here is CASRRLTGTGSRGYTF. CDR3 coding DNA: TGTGCCAGTAGGCGATTAACCGGGACAGGGTCTCGTGGCTACACCTTC.

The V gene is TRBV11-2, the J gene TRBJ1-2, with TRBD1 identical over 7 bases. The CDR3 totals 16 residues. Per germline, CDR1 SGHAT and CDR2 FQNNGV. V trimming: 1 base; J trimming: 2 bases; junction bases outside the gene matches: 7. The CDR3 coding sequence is TGTGCCAGCAGCTTAGCGTTAGGCAGGGGGAACTATGGCTACACCTTC. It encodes CASSLALGRGNYGYTF.

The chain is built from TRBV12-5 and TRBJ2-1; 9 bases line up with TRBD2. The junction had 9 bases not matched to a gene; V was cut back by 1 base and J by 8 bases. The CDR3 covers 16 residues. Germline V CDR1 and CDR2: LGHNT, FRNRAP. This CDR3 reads CASGLGTSELPDEQFF. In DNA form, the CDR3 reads TGTGCTAGTGGTTTGGGGACTAGCGAACTACCGGATGAGCAGTTCTTC.

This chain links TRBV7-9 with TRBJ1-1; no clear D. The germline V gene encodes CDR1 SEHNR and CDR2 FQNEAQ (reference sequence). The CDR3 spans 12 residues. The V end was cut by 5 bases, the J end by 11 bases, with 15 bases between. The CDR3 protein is CASSRTREDAFF. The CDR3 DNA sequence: TGTGCCAGCAGCCGCACTAGGGAGGATGCTTTCTTT.

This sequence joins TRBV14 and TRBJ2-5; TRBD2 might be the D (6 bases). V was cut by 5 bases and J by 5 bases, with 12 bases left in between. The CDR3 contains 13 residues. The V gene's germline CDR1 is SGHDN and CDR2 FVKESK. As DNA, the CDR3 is TGTGCCAGCAGCTGGGGACTCGGTGAGACCCAGTACTTC. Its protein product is CASSWGLGETQYF.

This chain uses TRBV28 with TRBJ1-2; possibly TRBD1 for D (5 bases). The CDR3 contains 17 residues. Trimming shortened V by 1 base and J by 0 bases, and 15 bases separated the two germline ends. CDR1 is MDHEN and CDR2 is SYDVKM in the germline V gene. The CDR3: CASSLFRDRPANYGYTF. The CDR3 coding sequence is TGTGCCAGCAGTTTATTCCGCGACAGACCAGCTAACTATGGCTACACCTTC.

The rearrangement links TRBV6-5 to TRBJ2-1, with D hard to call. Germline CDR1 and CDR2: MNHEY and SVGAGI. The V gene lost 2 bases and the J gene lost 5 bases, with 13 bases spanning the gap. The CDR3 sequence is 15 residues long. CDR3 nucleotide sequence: TGTGCCAGCAGTTACCTCGGGCTTCGACACAATGAGCAGTTCTTC. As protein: CASSYLGLRHNEQFF.

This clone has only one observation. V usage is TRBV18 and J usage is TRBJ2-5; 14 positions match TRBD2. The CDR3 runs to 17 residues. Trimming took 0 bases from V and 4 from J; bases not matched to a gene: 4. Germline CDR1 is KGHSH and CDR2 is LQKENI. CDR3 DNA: TGTGCCAGCTCACCACCGGGACTAGCGGGAGCGGGAGAGACCCAGTACTTC. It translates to CASSPPGLAGAGETQYF.

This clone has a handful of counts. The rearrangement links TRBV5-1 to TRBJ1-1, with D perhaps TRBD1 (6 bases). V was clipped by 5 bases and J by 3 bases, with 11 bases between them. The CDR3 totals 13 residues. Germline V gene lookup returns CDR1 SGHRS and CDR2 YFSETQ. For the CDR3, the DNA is TGCGCCAGCAGACACAGGGTTGACACTGAAGCTTTCTTT. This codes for CASRHRVDTEAFF.

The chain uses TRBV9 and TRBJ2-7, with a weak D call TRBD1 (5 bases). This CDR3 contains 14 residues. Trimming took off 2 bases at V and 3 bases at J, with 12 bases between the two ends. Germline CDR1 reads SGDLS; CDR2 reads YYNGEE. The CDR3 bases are TGTGCCAGCAGCGTCGACAGCCTGGGCTACGAGCAGTACTTC. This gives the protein CASSVDSLGYEQYF.